A single sample gave rise to the 2 T cell receptor beta chains below, sequenced in a study of cytomegalovirus exposure and HLA in healthy donors. PCR involved 60 Vbeta and 13 Jbeta primers. Generated by immunoSEQ multiplex PCR, the TCRdb table keeps only in-frame clones and is missing some. The sample lists about 130,000 clones; around 80% were seen once. Source material: PBMCs. Receptor source: a man younger than 40 in good health and CMV-seronegative.

V is TRBV7-8 and J is TRBJ2-1, with 13 bases matching TRBD2. Unmatched junction bases numbered 3, after V lost 1 base and J lost 6 bases. The CDR3 spans 16 residues. The V gene's germline CDR1 is SGHVS and CDR2 FQNEAQ. The DNA for the CDR3 is TGTGCCAGCAGCTTAGGGACTAGCGGGAGCTCCAATGAGCAGTTCTTC. Translating it yields CASSLGTSGSSNEQFF.

The gene calls are TRBV30 and TRBJ1-5; no definite D call. The CDR3 extends over 14 amino acids. The ends were cut back, 0 bases at V and 5 bases at J, with 11 bases in the middle. The germline gives CDR1 GTSNPN, CDR2 SVGIG (reference sequence). The CDR3 DNA sequence: TGTGCCTGGAGTGTTGGCCCTTTGGATCAGCCCCAGCATTTT. This codes for CAWSVGPLDQPQHF.